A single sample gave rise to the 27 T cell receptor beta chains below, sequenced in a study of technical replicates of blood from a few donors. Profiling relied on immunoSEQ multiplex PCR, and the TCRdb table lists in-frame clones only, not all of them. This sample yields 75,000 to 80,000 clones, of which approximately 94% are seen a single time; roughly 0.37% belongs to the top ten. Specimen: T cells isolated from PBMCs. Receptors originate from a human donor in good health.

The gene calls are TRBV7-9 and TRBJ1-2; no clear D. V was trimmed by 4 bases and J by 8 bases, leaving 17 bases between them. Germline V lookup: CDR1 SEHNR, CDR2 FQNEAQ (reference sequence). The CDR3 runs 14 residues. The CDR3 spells CASSSSGALWGYTF. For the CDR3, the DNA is TGTGCCAGCAGCTCGTCGGGTGCCCTCTGGGGCTACACCTTC.

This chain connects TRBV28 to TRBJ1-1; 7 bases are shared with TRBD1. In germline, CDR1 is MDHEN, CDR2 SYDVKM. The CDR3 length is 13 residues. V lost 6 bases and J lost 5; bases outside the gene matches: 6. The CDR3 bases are TGTGCCAGCAGAGGGGGCCCGGGAACTGAAGCTTTCTTT. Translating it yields CASRGGPGTEAFF.

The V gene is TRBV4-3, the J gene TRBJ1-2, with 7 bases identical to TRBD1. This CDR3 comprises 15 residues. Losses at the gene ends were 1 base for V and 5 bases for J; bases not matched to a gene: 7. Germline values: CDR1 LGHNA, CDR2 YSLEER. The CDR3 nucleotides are TGCGCCAGCAGCCAAGGACAGACAGGGATTTATGGCTACACCTTC. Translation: CASSQGQTGIYGYTF.

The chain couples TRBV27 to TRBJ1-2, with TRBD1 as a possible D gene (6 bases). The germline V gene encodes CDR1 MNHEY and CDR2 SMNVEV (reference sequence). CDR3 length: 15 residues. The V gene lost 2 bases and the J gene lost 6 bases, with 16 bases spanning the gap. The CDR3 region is CASSLRSGRGNGYTF. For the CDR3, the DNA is TGTGCCAGCAGTTTAAGGTCAGGCAGGGGAAATGGCTACACCTTC.

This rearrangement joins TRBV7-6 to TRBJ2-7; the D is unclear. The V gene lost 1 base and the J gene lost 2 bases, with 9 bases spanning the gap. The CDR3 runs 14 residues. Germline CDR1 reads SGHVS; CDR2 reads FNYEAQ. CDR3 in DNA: TGTGCCAGCAGCTTAGGGCCGACAACCTACGAGCAGTACTTC. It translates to CASSLGPTTYEQYF.

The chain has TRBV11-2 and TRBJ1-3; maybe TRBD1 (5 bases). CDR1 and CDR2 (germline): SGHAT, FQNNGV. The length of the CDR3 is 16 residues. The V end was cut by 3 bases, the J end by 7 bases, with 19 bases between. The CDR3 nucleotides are TGTGCCAGCAGCTTGTTAAAGGGGCAAAGTAGGAACACCATATATTTT. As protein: CASSLLKGQSRNTIYF.

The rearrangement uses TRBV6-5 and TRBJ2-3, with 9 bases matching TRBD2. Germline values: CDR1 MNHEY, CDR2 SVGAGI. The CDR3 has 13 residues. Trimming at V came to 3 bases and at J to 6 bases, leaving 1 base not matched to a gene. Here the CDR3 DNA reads TGTGCCAGCAGTTATAGCGGGAGTGATACGCAGTATTTT. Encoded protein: CASSYSGSDTQYF.

CDR3 region: CASTGQDTNTGELFF. CDR3 DNA sequence: TGCGCCAGCACCGGACAGGACACGAACACCGGGGAGCTGTTTTTT. The chain has TRBV10-2 and TRBJ2-2, with 7 bases identical to TRBD1. CDR3 length: 15 amino acids. V gave up 7 bases and J gave up 0 bases; unmatched junction bases: 5. Germline V lookup: CDR1 WSHSY, CDR2 SAAADI.

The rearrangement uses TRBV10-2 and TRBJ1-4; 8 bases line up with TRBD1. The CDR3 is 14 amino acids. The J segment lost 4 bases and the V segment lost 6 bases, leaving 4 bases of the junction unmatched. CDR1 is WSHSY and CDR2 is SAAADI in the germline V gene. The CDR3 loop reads CASRAGQGNEKLFF. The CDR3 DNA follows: TGCGCCAGCAGGGCCGGACAGGGTAATGAAAAACTGTTTTTT.

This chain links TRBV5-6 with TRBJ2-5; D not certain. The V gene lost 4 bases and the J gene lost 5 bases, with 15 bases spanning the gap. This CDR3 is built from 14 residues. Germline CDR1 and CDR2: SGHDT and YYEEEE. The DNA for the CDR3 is TGTGCCAGCAGCCCGGTTAGCTATGGGGAGACCCAGTACTTC. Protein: CASSPVSYGETQYF.

In DNA, the CDR3 is TGTGCCAGCAGTGGGACAGGGTCTGATGGCTACACCTTC. Protein sequence: CASSGTGSDGYTF. V gene TRBV25-1 combines with J gene TRBJ1-2; 8 nucleotides align to TRBD1. Germline trimming cut 4 bases from V and 6 bases from J; bases unmatched to any gene: 4. The CDR3 has 13 amino acids. Per germline, CDR1 MGHDK and CDR2 SYGVNS.

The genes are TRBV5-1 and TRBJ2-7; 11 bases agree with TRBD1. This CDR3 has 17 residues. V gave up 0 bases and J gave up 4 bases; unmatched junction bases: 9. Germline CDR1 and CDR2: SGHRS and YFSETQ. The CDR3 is CASSLEGAGQGVYEQYF. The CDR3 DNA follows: TGCGCCAGCAGCTTGGAGGGAGCGGGACAGGGGGTATACGAGCAGTACTTC.

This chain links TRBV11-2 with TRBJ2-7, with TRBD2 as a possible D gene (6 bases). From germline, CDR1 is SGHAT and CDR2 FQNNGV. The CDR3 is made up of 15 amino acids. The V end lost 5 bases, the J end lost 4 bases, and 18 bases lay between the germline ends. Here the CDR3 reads CASSPKTSYQYEQYF. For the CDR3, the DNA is TGTGCCAGCAGCCCTAAGACTAGTTACCAATACGAGCAGTACTTC.

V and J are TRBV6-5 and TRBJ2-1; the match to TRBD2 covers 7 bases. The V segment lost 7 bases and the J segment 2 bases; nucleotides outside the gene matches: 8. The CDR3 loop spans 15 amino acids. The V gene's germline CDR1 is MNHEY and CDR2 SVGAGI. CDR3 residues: CASTYTGGTYNEQFF. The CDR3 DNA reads TGTGCCAGCACCTATACCGGGGGGACCTACAATGAGCAGTTCTTC.

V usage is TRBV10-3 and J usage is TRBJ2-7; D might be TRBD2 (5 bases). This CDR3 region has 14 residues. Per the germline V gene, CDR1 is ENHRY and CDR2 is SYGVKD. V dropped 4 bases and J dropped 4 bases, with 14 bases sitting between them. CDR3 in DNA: TGTGCCATCAGTGCGGATCGGGAACTATACGAGCAGTACTTC. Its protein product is CAISADRELYEQYF.

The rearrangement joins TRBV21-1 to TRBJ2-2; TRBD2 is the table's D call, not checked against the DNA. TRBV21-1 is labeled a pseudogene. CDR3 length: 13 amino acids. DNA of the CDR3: TGTGCCAGCAGCAAGCGGCCCCCCGGGGAGCTGTTTTTT. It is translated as CASSKRPPGELFF.

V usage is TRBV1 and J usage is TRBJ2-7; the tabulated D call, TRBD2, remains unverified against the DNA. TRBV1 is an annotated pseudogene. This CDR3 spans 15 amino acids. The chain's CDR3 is CTSSRCIAGVLEQYF. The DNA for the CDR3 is TGCACCAGCAGTCGTTGTATAGCGGGGGTCCTCGAGCAGTACTTC.

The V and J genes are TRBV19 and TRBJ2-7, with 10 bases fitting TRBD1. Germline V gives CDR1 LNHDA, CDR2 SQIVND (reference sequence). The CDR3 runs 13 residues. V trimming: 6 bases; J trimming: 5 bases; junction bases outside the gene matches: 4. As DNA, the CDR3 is TGTGCCAGTAGGGACAGGGGGAATAACGAGCAGTACTTC. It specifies CASRDRGNNEQYF.

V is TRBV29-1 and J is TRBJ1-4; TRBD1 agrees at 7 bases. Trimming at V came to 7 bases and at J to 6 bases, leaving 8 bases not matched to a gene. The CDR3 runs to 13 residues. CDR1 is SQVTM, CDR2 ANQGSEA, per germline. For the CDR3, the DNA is TGCAGCGCAAGACAGGGAATAGATGAAAAACTGTTTTTT. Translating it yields CSARQGIDEKLFF.

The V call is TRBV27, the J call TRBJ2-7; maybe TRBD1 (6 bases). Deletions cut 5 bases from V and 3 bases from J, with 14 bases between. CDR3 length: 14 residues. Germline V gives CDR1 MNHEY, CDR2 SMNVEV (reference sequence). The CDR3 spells CASSPLGQNYEQYF. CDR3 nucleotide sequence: TGTGCCAGCAGTCCCTTAGGACAGAACTACGAGCAGTACTTC.

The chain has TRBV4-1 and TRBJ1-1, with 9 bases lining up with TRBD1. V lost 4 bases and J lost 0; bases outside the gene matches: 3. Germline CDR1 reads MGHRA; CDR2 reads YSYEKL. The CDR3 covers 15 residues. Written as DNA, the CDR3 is TGCGCCAGCAGCCCGGGACAGGGACTGAACACTGAAGCTTTCTTT. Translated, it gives CASSPGQGLNTEAFF.

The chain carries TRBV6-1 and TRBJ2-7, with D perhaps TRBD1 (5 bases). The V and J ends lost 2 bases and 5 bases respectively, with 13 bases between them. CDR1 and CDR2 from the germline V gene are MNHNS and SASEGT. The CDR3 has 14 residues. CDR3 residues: CASSERSGFHEQYF. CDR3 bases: TGTGCCAGCAGTGAACGGTCAGGGTTTCACGAGCAGTACTTC.

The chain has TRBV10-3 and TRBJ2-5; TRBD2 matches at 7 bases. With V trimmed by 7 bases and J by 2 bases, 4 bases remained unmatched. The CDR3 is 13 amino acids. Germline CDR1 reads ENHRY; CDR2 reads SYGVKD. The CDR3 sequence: CAITSGGQETQYF. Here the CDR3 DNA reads TGTGCCATCACGTCGGGGGGACAAGAGACCCAGTACTTC.

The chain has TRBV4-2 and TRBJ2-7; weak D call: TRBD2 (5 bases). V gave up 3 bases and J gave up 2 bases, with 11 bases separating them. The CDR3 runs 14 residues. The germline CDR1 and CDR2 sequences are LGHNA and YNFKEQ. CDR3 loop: CASSHSGSTYEQYF. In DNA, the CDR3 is TGTGCCAGCAGCCACAGCGGCTCCACCTACGAGCAGTACTTC.

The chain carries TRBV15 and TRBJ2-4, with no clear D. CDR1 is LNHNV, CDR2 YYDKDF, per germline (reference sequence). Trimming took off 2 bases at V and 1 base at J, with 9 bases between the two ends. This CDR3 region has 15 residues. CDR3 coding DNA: TGTGCCACCAGCAGAATCCCTTCGGCCAAAAACATTCAGTACTTC. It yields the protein CATSRIPSAKNIQYF.

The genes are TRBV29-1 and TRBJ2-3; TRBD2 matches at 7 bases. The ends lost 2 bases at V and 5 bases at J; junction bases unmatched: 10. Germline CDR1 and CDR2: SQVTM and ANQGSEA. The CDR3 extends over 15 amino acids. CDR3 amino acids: CSVEPRREKGDTQYF. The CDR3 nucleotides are TGCAGCGTTGAACCCAGGCGGGAGAAGGGAGATACGCAGTATTTT.

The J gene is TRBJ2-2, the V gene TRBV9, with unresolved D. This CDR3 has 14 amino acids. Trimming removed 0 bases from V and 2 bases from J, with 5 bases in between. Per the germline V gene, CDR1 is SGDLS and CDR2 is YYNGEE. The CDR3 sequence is CASSVASNTGELFF. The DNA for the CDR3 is TGTGCCAGCAGCGTAGCGAGCAACACCGGGGAGCTGTTTTTT.